This T cell receptor beta chain was sequenced in a study of blood T cell repertoires in COVID-19 (dated by TCRdb to 2020 to 2021). As for the study more broadly: Samples from collaborators originated in the United States, Italy and Spain and spanned both the acute and convalescent phases of COVID-19. Where HLA class I and class II types were available, the types were taken from metadata supplied by the sample provider, not from assay-based typing. The prospective study material was composed of cDNA or gDNA derived from T cells, B-cell-depleted T cells, or PBMCs. A freely available public database, intended as a resource for researchers studying the immune response to SARS-CoV-2, is where the repertoires were released. Deeply sampled blood TCRbeta repertoires from subjects exposed to, actively infected with, or recovered from COVID-19 were included in the dataset. The samples were drawn from the first 160 participants of the ongoing ImmuneRACE study and from more than 1,000 subjects provided by 6 global collaborators. The sample metadata nearly always contained a de-identified subject ID, COVID-19 status, age in years and sex. Points the paper makes about the study in general: How much clinical and demographic metadata was included differed by source and by participant, and the metadata was provided uncurated.

The CDR3 starts with the cysteine, ends with the phenylalanine, and has 18 residues. CDR3 DNA is the only sequence kept; it has 54 bases, read in frame from the first base. Here V drops 3 bases and J drops 7 bases, and the junction holds 8 bases not matched to any gene. CDR1 and CDR2 were assigned from the germline V gene (reference sequence) as LGHDT and YNNKEL. As regards this clone: No antigen is known for it. Base qualities were left out, and no much larger clone turns up one base away.

The collaborating institutions used their own protocols to collect whole blood in K2EDTA tubes. For TCRbeta analysis, collaborators shipped samples in one of three forms: frozen whole blood, isolated PBMCs, or DNA extracted from either of those sample types. TCRbeta CDR3 regions were amplified from genomic DNA using the immunoSEQ Assay, a bias-controlled multiplex PCR. The paper's processing steps were these. The number of nucleated cells in each sample was estimated from the amplification of reference gene primers within the assay. To quantify the absolute abundance of each unique TCRbeta CDR3 rearrangement, sequence reads were collapsed and filtered. For each sample, productive Simpson clonality was calculated as the square root of Simpson's diversity index over productive rearrangements. What TCRdb holds here is the immuneACCESS table cut down to in-frame rearrangements. Part of the clones is not present; checked against another copy, under half of the missing clones reflect an unresolved V gene, and the others are unexplained. The DNA was the basis for D and trimming; V, J and clone size are from that table. Here the sample has about 150,000 clones; approximately 84% occur a single time. Clones ranked in the top ten supply about 2.6% of the sample.

The chain is made from TRBV3-1 (or the pseudogene TRBV3-2) and TRBJ2-2, and TRBD2 matches 16 of the central bases. The sample consisted of peripheral blood. This sequence originates from a human donor with acute or convalescent COVID-19. The donor label of this sample is uncertain. CDR3 protein: CASSQAGLAGGRGGELFF. At the DNA level, the sequence is TGTGCCAGCAGCCAGGCGGGACTAGCGGGGGGGCGAGGCGGGGAGCTGTTTTTT.